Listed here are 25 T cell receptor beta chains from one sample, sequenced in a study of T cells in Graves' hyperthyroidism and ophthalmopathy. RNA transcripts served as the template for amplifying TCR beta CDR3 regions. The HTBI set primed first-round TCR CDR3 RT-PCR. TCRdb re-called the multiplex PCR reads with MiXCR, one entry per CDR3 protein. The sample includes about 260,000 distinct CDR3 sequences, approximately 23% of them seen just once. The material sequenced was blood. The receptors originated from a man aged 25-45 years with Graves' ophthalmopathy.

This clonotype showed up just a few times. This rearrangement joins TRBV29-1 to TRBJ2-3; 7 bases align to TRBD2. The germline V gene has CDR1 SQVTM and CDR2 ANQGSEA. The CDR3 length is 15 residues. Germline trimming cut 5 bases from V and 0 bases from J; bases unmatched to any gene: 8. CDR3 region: CSVTLLASSTDTQYF. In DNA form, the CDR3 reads TGCAGCGTTACCCTACTAGCGTCTAGCACAGATACGCAGTATTTT.

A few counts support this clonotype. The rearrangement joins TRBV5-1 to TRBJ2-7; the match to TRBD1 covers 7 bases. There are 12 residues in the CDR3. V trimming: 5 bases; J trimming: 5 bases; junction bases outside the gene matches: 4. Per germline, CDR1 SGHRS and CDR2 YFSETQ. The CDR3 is CASSRDRDEQYF. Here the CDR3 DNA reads TGCGCCAGCAGTCGAGACAGGGACGAGCAGTACTTC.

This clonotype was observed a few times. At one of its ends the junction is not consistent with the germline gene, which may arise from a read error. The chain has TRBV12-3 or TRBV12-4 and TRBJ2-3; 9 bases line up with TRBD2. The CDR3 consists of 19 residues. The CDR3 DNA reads TGTGCCAGCAGTGTAGCGGGAGTGGCGTTAAGGGGACCACCATATACGCAGTATTTT. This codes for CASSVAGVALRGPPYTQYF.

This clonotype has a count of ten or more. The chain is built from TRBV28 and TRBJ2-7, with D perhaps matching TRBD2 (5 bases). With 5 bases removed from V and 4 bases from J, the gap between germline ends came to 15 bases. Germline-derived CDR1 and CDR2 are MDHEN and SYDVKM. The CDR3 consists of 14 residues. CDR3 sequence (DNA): TGTGCCAGCAGTCCGCTCAGTGGAGGATACGAGCAGTACTTC. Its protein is CASSPLSGGYEQYF.

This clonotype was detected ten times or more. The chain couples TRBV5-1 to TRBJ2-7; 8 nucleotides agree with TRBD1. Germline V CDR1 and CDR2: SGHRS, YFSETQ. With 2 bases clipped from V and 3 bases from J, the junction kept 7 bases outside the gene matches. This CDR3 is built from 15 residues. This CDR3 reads CASSFKTGVFYEQYF. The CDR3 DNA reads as TGCGCCAGCAGCTTTAAGACAGGGGTTTTCTACGAGCAGTACTTC.

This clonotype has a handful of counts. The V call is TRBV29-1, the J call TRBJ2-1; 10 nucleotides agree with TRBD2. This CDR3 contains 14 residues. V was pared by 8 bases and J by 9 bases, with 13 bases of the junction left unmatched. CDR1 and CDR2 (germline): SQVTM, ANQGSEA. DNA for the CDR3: TGCAGCATGGGGGAGGGACTAGCGAGGAGTGAGCAGTTCTTC. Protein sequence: CSMGEGLARSEQFF.

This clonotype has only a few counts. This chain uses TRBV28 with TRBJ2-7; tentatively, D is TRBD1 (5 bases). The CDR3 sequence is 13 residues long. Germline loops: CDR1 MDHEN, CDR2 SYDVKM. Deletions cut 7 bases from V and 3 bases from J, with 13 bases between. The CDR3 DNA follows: TGTGCCAGCAACCTTCAGGGTGGCTACGAGCAGTACTTC. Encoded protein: CASNLQGGYEQYF.

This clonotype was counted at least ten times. This chain's CDR3 is CAWSGSRTGELFF. The CDR3 DNA is TGTGCCTGGAGTGGCAGCAGAACCGGGGAGCTGTTTTTT. The V and J genes are TRBV30 and TRBJ2-2, with no clear D. In germline, CDR1 is GTSNPN, CDR2 SVGIG (reference sequence). Trimming took 1 base from V and 5 from J, leaving 8 bases between them. This CDR3 region has 13 residues. The complete variable domain, with remaining parts taken from reference TRBV30 and TRBJ2-2, reads SQTIHQWPATLVQPVGSPLSLECTVEGTSNPNLYWYRQAAGRGLQLLFYSVGIGQISSEVPQNLSASRPQDRQFILSSKKLLLSDSGFYLCAWSGSRTGELFFGEGSRLTVL.

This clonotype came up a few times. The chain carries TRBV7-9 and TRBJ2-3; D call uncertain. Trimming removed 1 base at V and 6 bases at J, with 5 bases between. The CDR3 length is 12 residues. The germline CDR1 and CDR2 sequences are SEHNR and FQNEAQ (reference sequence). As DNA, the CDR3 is TGTGCCAGCAGCTTAGGGTGGGATACGCAGTATTTT. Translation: CASSLGWDTQYF.

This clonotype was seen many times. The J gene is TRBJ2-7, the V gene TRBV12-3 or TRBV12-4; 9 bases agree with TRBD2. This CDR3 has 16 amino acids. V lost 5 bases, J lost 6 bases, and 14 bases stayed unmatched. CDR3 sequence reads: CASSPPLEREAFEQYF. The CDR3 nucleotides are TGTGCCAGCAGTCCACCTTTAGAGCGGGAGGCTTTCGAGCAGTACTTC.

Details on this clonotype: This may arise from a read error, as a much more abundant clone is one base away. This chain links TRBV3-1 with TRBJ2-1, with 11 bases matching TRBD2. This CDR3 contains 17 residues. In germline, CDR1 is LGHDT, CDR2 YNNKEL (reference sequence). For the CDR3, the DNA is TGTGCCGGCAGCCAGGACGGACTAGCGGGTATCTACAATGAGCAGTTCTTC. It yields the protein CAGSQDGLAGIYNEQFF.

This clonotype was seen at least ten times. The DNA for the CDR3 is TGTGCCAGCAGTTCCGGACAGGGGGCTGAATATGGCTACACCTTC. It codes for CASSSGQGAEYGYTF. J is TRBJ1-2 and V is TRBV12-3 or TRBV12-4; TRBD1 aligns across 11 bases. The CDR3 is made up of 15 amino acids. V lost 4 bases to trimming and J lost 5 bases; unmatched junction nucleotides: 6.

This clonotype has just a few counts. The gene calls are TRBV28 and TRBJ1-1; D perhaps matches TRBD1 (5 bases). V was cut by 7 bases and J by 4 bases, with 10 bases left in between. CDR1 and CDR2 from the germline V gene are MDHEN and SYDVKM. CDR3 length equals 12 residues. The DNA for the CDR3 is TGTGCCAGCATTTCGGGGACCACTGAAGCTTTCTTT. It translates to CASISGTTEAFF.

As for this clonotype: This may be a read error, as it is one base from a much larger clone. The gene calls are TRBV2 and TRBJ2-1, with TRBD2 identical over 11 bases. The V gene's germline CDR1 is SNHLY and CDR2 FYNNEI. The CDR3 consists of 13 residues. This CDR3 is CVSRTSGSNEQFF. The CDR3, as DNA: TGTGTCAGCAGAACTAGCGGGAGTAATGAGCAGTTCTTC.

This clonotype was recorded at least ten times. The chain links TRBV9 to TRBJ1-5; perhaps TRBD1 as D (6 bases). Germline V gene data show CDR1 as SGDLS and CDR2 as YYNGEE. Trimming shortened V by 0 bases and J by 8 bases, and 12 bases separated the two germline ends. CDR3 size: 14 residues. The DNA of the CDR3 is TGTGCCAGCAGCGTAGGGGGGGGCAGGGAGCCCCAGCATTTT. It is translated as CASSVGGGREPQHF.

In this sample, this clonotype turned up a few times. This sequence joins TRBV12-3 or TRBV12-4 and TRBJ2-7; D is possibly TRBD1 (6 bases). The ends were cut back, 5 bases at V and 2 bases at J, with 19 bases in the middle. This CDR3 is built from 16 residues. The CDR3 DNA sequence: TGTGCCAGCAGTCACCTTGGGGGCACCACGCCCTACGAGCAGTACTTC. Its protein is CASSHLGGTTPYEQYF.

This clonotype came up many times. CDR3 sequence (DNA): TGTGCCACCAGCTCGACAGGGACGAGTCGTCCCCAGCATTTT. Its protein product is CATSSTGTSRPQHF. The V gene is TRBV24-1, the J gene TRBJ1-5, with 7 bases identical to TRBD1. CDR1 KGHDR and CDR2 SFDVKD come from the germline V gene. The V and J ends lost 7 bases and 10 bases, in that order; junction bases with no gene match: 12. The CDR3 contains 14 residues.

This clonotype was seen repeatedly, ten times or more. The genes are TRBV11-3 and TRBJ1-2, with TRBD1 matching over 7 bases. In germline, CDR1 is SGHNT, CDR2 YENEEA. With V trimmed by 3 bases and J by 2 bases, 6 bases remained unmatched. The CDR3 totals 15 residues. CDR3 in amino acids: CASSLTGPGNYGYTF. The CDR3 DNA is TGTGCCAGCAGCTTGACAGGGCCGGGAAACTATGGCTACACCTTC.

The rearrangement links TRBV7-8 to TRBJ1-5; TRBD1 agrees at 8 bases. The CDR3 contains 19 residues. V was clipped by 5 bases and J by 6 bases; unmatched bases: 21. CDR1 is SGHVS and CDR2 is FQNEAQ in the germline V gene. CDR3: CASSRGQVLLGATIQPQHF. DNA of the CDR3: TGTGCCAGCAGCCGGGGACAGGTCTTACTCGGGGCTACGATTCAGCCCCAGCATTTT.

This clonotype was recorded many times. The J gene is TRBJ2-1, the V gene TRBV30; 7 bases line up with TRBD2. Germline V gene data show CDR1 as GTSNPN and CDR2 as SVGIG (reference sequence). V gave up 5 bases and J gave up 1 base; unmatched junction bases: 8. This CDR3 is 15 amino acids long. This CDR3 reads CAWAFSGSSYNEQFF. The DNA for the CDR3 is TGTGCCTGGGCATTTAGCGGGTCGTCCTACAATGAGCAGTTCTTC.

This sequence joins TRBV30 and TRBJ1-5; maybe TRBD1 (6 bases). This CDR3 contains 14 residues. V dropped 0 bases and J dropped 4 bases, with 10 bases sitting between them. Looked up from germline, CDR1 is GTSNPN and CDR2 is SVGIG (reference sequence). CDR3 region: CAWSVQGNNQPQHF. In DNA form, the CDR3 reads TGTGCCTGGAGTGTACAGGGAAATAATCAGCCCCAGCATTTT. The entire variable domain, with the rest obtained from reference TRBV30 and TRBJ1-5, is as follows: SQTIHQWPATLVQPVGSPLSLECTVEGTSNPNLYWYRQAAGRGLQLLFYSVGIGQISSEVPQNLSASRPQDRQFILSSKKLLLSDSGFYLCAWSVQGNNQPQHFGDGTRLSIL.

CDR3 amino acids: CASSSDGPFNEQFF. CDR3 bases: TGTGCCAGCAGCTCTGACGGCCCTTTCAATGAGCAGTTCTTC. V is TRBV6-1 and J is TRBJ2-1; no firm D call. The V end was cut by 6 bases, the J end by 6 bases, with 15 bases between. The length of the CDR3 is 14 residues. The germline V gene has CDR1 MNHNS and CDR2 SASEGT.

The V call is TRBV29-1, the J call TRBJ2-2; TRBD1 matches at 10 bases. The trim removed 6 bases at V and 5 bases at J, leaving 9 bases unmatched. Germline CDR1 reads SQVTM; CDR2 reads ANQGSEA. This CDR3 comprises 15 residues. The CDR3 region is CSVISGTGVTGELFF. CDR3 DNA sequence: TGCAGCGTGATCTCAGGGACAGGGGTGACCGGGGAGCTGTTTTTT.

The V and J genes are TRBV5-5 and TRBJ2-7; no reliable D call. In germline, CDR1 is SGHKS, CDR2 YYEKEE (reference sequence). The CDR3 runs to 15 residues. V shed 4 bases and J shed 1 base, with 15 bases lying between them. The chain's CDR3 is CASSPNPARSYEQYF. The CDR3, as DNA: TGTGCCAGCAGCCCGAACCCCGCGAGGTCCTACGAGCAGTACTTC. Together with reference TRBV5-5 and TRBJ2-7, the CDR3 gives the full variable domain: DAGVTQSPTHLIKTRGQQVTLRCSPISGHKSVSWYQQVLGQGPQFIFQYYEKEERGRGNFPDRFSARQFPNYSSELNVNALLLGDSALYLCASSPNPARSYEQYFGPGTRLTVT.

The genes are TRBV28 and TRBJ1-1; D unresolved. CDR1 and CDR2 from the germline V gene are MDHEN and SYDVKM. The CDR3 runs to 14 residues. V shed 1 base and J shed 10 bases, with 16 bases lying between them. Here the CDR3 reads CASSLFSSVGGAFF. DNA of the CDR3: TGTGCCAGCAGTTTATTTAGCAGTGTCGGTGGAGCTTTCTTT.